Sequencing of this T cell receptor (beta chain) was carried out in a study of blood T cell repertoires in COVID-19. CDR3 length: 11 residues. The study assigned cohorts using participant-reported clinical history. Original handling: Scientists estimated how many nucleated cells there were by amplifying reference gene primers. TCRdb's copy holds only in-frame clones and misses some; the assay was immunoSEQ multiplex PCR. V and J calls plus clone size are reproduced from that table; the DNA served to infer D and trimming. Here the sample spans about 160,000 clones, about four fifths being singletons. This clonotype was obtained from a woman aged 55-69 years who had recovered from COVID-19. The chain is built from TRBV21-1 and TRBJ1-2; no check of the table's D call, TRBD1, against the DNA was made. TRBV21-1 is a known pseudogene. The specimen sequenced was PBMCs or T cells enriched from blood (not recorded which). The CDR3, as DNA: TGTGCCGTTCAGACAGAGAATGGCTACACCTTC. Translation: CAVQTENGYTF.